The rows below give T cell receptor beta chains drawn from one sample of a study of shared clonotypes between healthy human individuals. Generated by immunoSEQ multiplex PCR, the TCRdb table keeps only in-frame clones and is missing some. The table records about 480,000 clones, almost 80% of them present only once. Sequenced input: PBMCs. The receptors derive from a woman in her forties in good health. Some clones in this sample may be carry-over from other donors' samples. The CDR3 runs from the conserved cysteine through the conserved F or W. Each record gives: clone size, D gene, V gene, J gene, CDR3 protein, CDR3 DNA. D genes are given only for firm matches. Rows may omit the clone size; those that give it use once, few, many or a size class.

-	-	TRBV7-2	TRBJ2-7	CASSLLPRTYEQYF	TGTGCCAGCAGCCTCCTCCCTAGGACCTACGAGCAGTACTTC
-	-	TRBV7-3	TRBJ2-1	CASSLDYYNEQFF	TGTGCCAGCAGCCTGGACTACTACAATGAGCAGTTCTTC
-	-	TRBV19	TRBJ1-5	CASSIEGRYKGQPQHF	TGTGCCAGTAGTATAGAAGGGCGGTACAAAGGGCAGCCCCAGCATTTT
-	-	TRBV28	TRBJ1-6	CASSYGGIGNSPLHF	TGTGCCAGCAGCTACGGAGGCATAGGGAATTCACCCCTCCACTTT
few	-	TRBV25-1	TRBJ1-1	CASSAGHQTEAFF	TGTGCCAGCAGTGCGGGCCACCAGACTGAAGCTTTCTTT
-	-	TRBV2	TRBJ2-1	CASSEIQRTGGFF	TGTGCCAGCAGTGAAATCCAGAGAACCGGGGGGTTCTTC
-	-	TRBV4-3	TRBJ2-7	CASSQDWTYEQYF	TGCGCCAGCAGCCAAGACTGGACCTACGAGCAGTACTTC
-	TRBD2	TRBV27	TRBJ2-1	CASSFTIAGDWYNEQFF	TGTGCCAGCAGTTTTACTATAGCGGGAGATTGGTACAATGAGCAGTTCTTC
-	-	TRBV6-1	TRBJ2-7	CASSLRVGEQYF	TGTGCCAGCAGTCTTAGAGTTGGGGAGCAGTACTTC
-	-	TRBV19	TRBJ2-6	CASRNHGPSSGANVLTF	TGTGCCAGTAGAAATCACGGGCCAAGCTCTGGGGCCAACGTCCTGACTTTC
-	TRBD2	TRBV11-2	TRBJ2-1	CASSPEAGFEQFF	TGTGCCAGCAGCCCAGAAGCGGGATTTGAGCAGTTCTTC
-	TRBD1	TRBV2	TRBJ1-4	CASSPGTGQEKLFF	TGTGCCAGCAGCCCCGGGACAGGTCAGGAAAAACTGTTTTTT
-	-	TRBV9	TRBJ2-7	CASSPQKGEQYF	TGTGCCAGCAGCCCACAGAAGGGTGAGCAGTACTTC
-	-	TRBV11-2	TRBJ2-5	CASSLGGGSSRTQYF	TGTGCCAGCAGCTTAGGAGGGGGGTCGAGCAGGACCCAGTACTTC
-	-	TRBV5-1	TRBJ2-7	CASSLDQTVSYEQYF	TGCGCCAGCAGCTTGGACCAGACAGTTTCCTACGAGCAGTACTTC
-	TRBD1	TRBV28	TRBJ2-1	CASSFATGGFFNEQFF	TGTGCCAGCAGTTTTGCGACAGGGGGCTTTTTCAATGAGCAGTTCTTC
few	-	TRBV10-3	TRBJ2-3	CAIRDSDTQYF	TGTGCCATCAGGGATTCAGATACGCAGTATTTT
once	-	TRBV28	TRBJ2-3	CASSLDLDTQYF	TGTGCCAGCAGTTTAGATTTAGATACGCAGTATTTT
-	TRBD1	TRBV7-2	TRBJ2-7	CASSSAGTGVYEQYF	TGTGCCAGCAGCTCGGCCGGGACAGGCGTCTACGAGCAGTACTTC
-	-	TRBV7-7	TRBJ2-5	CASARATQETQYF	TGTGCTAGCGCGAGGGCCACCCAAGAGACCCAGTACTTC
-	-	TRBV7-9	TRBJ2-7	CASSVAYEQYF	TGTGCCAGCAGCGTTGCCTACGAGCAGTACTTC
once	-	TRBV18	TRBJ2-7	CASSPLPREAAYEQYF	TGTGCCAGCTCACCACTTCCGCGGGAAGCCGCCTACGAGCAGTACTTC